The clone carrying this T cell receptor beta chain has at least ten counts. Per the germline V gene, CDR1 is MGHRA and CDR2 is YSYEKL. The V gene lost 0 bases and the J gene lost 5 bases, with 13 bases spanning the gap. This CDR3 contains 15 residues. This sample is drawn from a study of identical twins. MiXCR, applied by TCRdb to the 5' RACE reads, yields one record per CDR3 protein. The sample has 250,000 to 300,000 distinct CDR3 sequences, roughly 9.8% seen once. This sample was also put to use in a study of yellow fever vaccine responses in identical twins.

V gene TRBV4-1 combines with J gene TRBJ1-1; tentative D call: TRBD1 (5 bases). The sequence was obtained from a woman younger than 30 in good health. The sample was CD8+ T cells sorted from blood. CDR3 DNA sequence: TGCGCCAGCAGCCAAGATCGAGGGGCGGGAACTGAAGCTTTCTTT. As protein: CASSQDRGAGTEAFF.